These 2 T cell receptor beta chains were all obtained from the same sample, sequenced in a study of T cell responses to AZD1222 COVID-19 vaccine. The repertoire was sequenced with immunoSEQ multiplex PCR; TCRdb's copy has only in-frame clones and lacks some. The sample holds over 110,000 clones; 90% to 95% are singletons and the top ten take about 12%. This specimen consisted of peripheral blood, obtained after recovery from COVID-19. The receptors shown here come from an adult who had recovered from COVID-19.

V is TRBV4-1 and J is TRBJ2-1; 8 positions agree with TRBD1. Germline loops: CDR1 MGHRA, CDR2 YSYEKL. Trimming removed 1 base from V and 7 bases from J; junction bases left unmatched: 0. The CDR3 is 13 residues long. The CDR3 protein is CASSQGQGNEQFF. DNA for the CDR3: TGCGCCAGCAGCCAAGGACAGGGGAATGAGCAGTTCTTC.

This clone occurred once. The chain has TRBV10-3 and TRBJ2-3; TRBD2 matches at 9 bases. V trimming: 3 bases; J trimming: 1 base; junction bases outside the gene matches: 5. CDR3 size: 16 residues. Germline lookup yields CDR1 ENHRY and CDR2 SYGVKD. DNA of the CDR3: TGTGCCATCAGTGACATAAGACTAGCGGGCACAGATACGCAGTATTTT. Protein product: CAISDIRLAGTDTQYF.